The clone carrying this TCR beta chain appeared once. The antigen remains undetermined. The junction had 7 bases not matched to a gene; V was cut back by 6 bases and J by 4 bases. CDR1 is SNHLY and CDR2 is FYNNEI in the germline V gene. The CDR3 is 14 residues long. The data are from a study of T cell responses to AZD1222 COVID-19 vaccine. Whole-study results and caveats: The donor group comprised mostly white British people and more females; the analysis possibly underestimated clonal diversity. At baseline, just a handful of AZD1222 recipients tested seropositive. Dominant CD4 TCR responses targeted spike regions 160-218 and 743-854.

Generated by immunoSEQ multiplex PCR, the TCRdb table keeps only in-frame clones and is missing some. There are about 180,000 clones in the sample; approximately 92% occur only once, and about 1% lies in the top ten. The receptor comes from an adult who received the MenACWY meningococcal vaccine as a control. J is TRBJ1-2 and V is TRBV2; 8 bases fit TRBD1. The sequencing used peripheral blood, collected 28 days after the second dose of the MenACWY control vaccine. CDR3 bases: TGTGCCAGCAGAGCGACAGGGGCTCTCTATGGCTACACCTTC. It specifies CASRATGALYGYTF.